This T cell receptor beta chain came from a study of blood T cell repertoires in COVID-19. This clone was detected once. Germline CDR1 and CDR2: MNHEY and SVGEGT. V was clipped by 5 bases and J by 4 bases; unmatched bases: 3. The CDR3 totals 13 residues. Here immunoSEQ multiplex PCR was the method, and the copy in TCRdb shows in-frame clones only, minus some. The table includes tens of thousands of clones, 82% detected once. This receptor was identified in a man aged 80 or over with active or convalescent COVID-19. What was sequenced was peripheral blood. V usage is TRBV6-2 or TRBV6-3 and J usage is TRBJ2-7; 9 bases are shared with TRBD2. CDR3 sequence (DNA): TGTGCCAGCAGTAGGAGCGGGAGGTACGAGCAGTACTTC. The encoded protein is CASSRSGRYEQYF.